This T cell receptor beta chain emerged from a study of CD8 T cells in Susac syndrome. The study's findings and limits: The study recognized that the number of individuals in its TCR sequencing and HLA analysis was relatively small.

A quantity of roughly 0.5 to 1 ug RNA underwent reverse transcription using random hexamers. Multiplex immunoSEQ PCR targeted 54 Vbeta and 13 Jbeta TCR beta segments. TCRdb independently ran MiXCR on the immunoSEQ multiplex PCR reads; one entry per CDR3 protein. Of 250,000 to 300,000 distinct CDR3 sequences in the sample, around 83% were seen once. As for this clonotype: Its target is not known.

The CDR3 is 16 amino acids. The V gene's germline CDR1 is MNHEY and CDR2 SMNVEV (reference sequence). V was pared by 6 bases and J by 3 bases, with 6 bases of the junction left unmatched. This clonotype was obtained from a human donor with multiple sclerosis. The chain employs TRBV27 and TRBJ2-7; 15 nucleotides align to TRBD2. The sample comprised CD8+ T cells from PBMCs. The CDR3 loop reads CASRPRTSGRVYEQYF. CDR3 coding DNA: TGTGCCAGCAGGCCCCGGACTAGCGGGAGGGTCTACGAGCAGTACTTC.